This TCR beta chain was identified during a study of T cell repertoires in cytomegalovirus infection. Each CDR3 protein gets one entry after TCRdb re-called the reads with MiXCR. This sample has 200,000 to 300,000 distinct CDR3 sequences, with roughly 9% found just once. Trimming removed 5 bases from V and 9 bases from J, with 15 bases in between. CDR3 length: 13 amino acids. CDR1 is SGHVS, CDR2 FQNEAQ, per germline. This clonotype was detected many times. Sequencing was done on a sample of PBMCs. V usage is TRBV7-8 and J usage is TRBJ2-3; D may correspond to TRBD1 or TRBD2 (6 bases each). This TCR was sampled from a human donor in good health (CMV status not recorded). Some clones in this sample may be carry-over from other donors' samples. The CDR3 is CASSVGGTGTQYF. CDR3 coding DNA: TGTGCCAGCAGCGTCGGGGGCACGGGGACGCAGTATTTT.